The 28 T cell receptor beta chains in this list originate from one sample, sequenced in a study of blood T cell repertoires in COVID-19. TCRdb's table, derived via immunoSEQ multiplex PCR, lists solely in-frame clones and lacks some. The profile covers under 300,000 clones, with approximately 84% appearing a single time and 3.4% taken by the ten largest. Sequenced sample: PBMCs or T cells enriched from blood (not recorded which). Every receptor here comes from a man between 50 and 59 years old who had recovered from COVID-19.

For this clone: The sample has other DNA sequences that encode this CDR3 too. Here the CDR3 reads CASSAQGAVNTEAFF. The CDR3 DNA follows: TGTGCCAGCAGCGCCCAGGGGGCGGTCAATACTGAAGCTTTCTTT. The chain couples TRBV9 to TRBJ1-1, with 8 bases identical to TRBD1. Germline CDR1 reads SGDLS; CDR2 reads YYNGEE. The CDR3 extends over 15 amino acids. V shed 3 bases, J shed 5 bases, and the junction held 9 bases outside the gene matches.

This rearrangement joins TRBV2 to TRBJ1-5; TRBD1 matches at 9 bases. The ends lost 10 bases at V and 5 bases at J; junction bases unmatched: 6. Germline V lookup: CDR1 SNHLY, CDR2 FYNNEI. The CDR3 runs to 13 residues. The chain's CDR3 is CATGTGNYQPQHF. DNA for the CDR3: TGTGCCACGGGGACAGGGAATTATCAGCCCCAGCATTTT.

The rearrangement joins TRBV5-5 to TRBJ2-5, with D perhaps TRBD1 (6 bases). The CDR3 runs to 16 residues. Germline V gene sequence: CDR1 SGHKS, CDR2 YYEKEE (reference sequence). V dropped 5 bases and J dropped 5 bases, with 22 bases sitting between them. The CDR3 bases are TGTGCCAGCAGTTTTCTAGAGGGGGTCCGGTTGGAGACCCAGTACTTC. Residues: CASSFLEGVRLETQYF.

In nucleotides, the CDR3 is TGTGCCAGCACGGCTAGCGGGGGTCCGACAAGAGAGACCCAGTACTTC. It encodes CASTASGGPTRETQYF. This rearrangement joins TRBV2 to TRBJ2-5; 10 bases fit TRBD2. CDR3 length: 16 amino acids. V trimming: 7 bases; J trimming: 4 bases; junction bases outside the gene matches: 12. CDR1 is SNHLY, CDR2 FYNNEI, per germline. Full variable domain (missing parts from reference TRBV2 and TRBJ2-5): EPEVTQTPSHQVTQMGQEVILRCVPISNHLYFYWYRQILGQKVEFLVSFYNNEISEKSEIFDDQFSVERPDGSNFTLKIRSTKLEDSAMYFCASTASGGPTRETQYFGPGTRLLVL.

The chain is built from TRBV27 and TRBJ2-1; D call uncertain. V shed 5 bases and J shed 0 bases, with 14 bases lying between them. CDR3 length: 16 amino acids. Per germline, CDR1 MNHEY and CDR2 SMNVEV (reference sequence). CDR3 sequence: CASSPLPPYSYNEQFF. The CDR3 DNA follows: TGTGCCAGCAGTCCTCTGCCCCCCTACTCCTACAATGAGCAGTTCTTC.

This clone was counted at least ten times. The chain uses TRBV10-1 and TRBJ1-4; maybe TRBD1 (6 bases). Germline CDR1 reads WNHNN; CDR2 reads SYGVQD (reference sequence). Trimming pared 10 bases from V and 10 bases from J, leaving 22 bases between. The length of the CDR3 is 14 residues. The CDR3 sequence: CAIPPTGLKGKLFF. In DNA form, the CDR3 reads TGCGCCATCCCGCCGACAGGCCTTAAAGGAAAACTGTTTTTT.

In its sample, this clone was seen many times. The CDR3 sequence: CASSQSLQGNEQFF. For the CDR3, the DNA is TGCGCCAGCAGCCAGTCACTACAGGGGAATGAGCAGTTCTTC. The chain uses TRBV4-1 and TRBJ2-1, with TRBD1 matching 7 bases. V lost 3 bases, J lost 7 bases, and 6 bases stayed unmatched. CDR1 is MGHRA, CDR2 YSYEKL, per germline. CDR3 size: 14 residues.

This chain links TRBV30 with TRBJ1-4, with 10 bases identical to TRBD1. Losses at the gene ends were 1 base for V and 8 bases for J; bases not matched to a gene: 7. Germline assignment: CDR1 GTSNPN and CDR2 SVGIG (reference sequence). This CDR3 is 15 amino acids long. The CDR3 sequence: CAWSAGTGVGEKLFF. Here the CDR3 DNA reads TGTGCCTGGAGTGCCGGGACAGGGGTCGGCGAAAAACTGTTTTTT.

The CDR3 loop is CASSLGRGRNQPQHF. CDR3 DNA sequence: TGTGCCAGCAGCTTAGGGCGGGGGAGAAATCAGCCCCAGCATTTT. The chain links TRBV7-2 to TRBJ1-5; TRBD1 is a possible D gene (5 bases). Germline CDR1 is SGHTA and CDR2 is FQGNSA. The CDR3 consists of 15 residues. The V end was cut by 1 base, the J end by 4 bases, with 11 bases between.

This clone has ten or more counts. The chain is built from TRBV19 and TRBJ1-1; a possible D gene is TRBD1 (5 bases). Deletions cut 4 bases from V and 2 bases from J, with 11 bases between. CDR1 and CDR2 from the germline V gene are LNHDA and SQIVND (reference sequence). The CDR3 runs 14 residues. CDR3 coding DNA: TGTGCCAGTAGTAGGCCGGACATAAACACTGAAGCTTTCTTT. Protein product: CASSRPDINTEAFF.

This clone was observed a handful of times. This chain's CDR3 is CASSYSPSGSSYEQYF. The CDR3 nucleotides read TGTGCCAGCAGTTACTCGCCTAGCGGAAGCTCCTACGAGCAGTACTTC. The gene calls are TRBV6-2 or TRBV6-3 and TRBJ2-7, with TRBD2 matching over 7 bases. Germline V gene data show CDR1 as MNHEY and CDR2 as SVGEGT. V shed 0 bases and J 0 bases; nucleotides not matched to a gene: 5. CDR3 size: 16 residues.

The table lists this clone with a count of one. The rearrangement links TRBV7-9 to TRBJ1-2; a weak D match, TRBD1 (5 bases). With 4 bases removed from V and 1 base from J, the gap between germline ends came to 10 bases. In germline, CDR1 is SEHNR, CDR2 FQNEAQ (reference sequence). CDR3 length equals 14 residues. The CDR3 is CASSSDTLNYGYTF. The DNA of the CDR3 is TGTGCCAGCAGCTCGGACACCCTTAACTATGGCTACACCTTC.

The chain joins TRBV5-1 to TRBJ1-4; 9 bases agree with TRBD1. The V gene end was trimmed by 4 bases and the J gene end by 7 bases; junction bases not matched to a gene: 2. Germline lookup yields CDR1 SGHRS and CDR2 YFSETQ. The CDR3 runs to 13 residues. In DNA, the CDR3 is TGCGCCAGCAGCAAGGGACAGGGTGAAAAACTGTTTTTT. Translating gives CASSKGQGEKLFF.

The chain has TRBV9 and TRBJ1-4; D perhaps matches TRBD1 (6 bases). Germline CDR1 reads SGDLS; CDR2 reads YYNGEE. The CDR3 consists of 12 residues. V was clipped by 9 bases and J by 6 bases, with 12 bases between them. CDR3 DNA: TGTGCCATCCAGGGGCGTCATGAAAAACTGTTTTTT. It encodes CAIQGRHEKLFF.

This chain joins TRBV2 and TRBJ1-4, with TRBD1 matching over 8 bases. The CDR3 consists of 15 residues. Germline CDR1 is SNHLY and CDR2 is FYNNEI. With V trimmed by 7 bases and J by 4 bases, 8 bases remained unmatched. The CDR3 sequence: CASTPTDRGNEKLFF. Written as DNA, the CDR3 is TGTGCCAGCACGCCTACCGACAGGGGTAATGAAAAACTGTTTTTT.

The genes are TRBV4-2 and TRBJ2-3; 10 positions match TRBD2. Germline V lookup: CDR1 LGHNA, CDR2 YNFKEQ. The CDR3 totals 17 residues. J gave up 4 bases and V 0 bases, and 7 bases lay outside the gene matches. CDR3 in amino acids: CASSQEPSGGTADTQYF. CDR3 DNA: TGTGCCAGCAGCCAAGAACCTAGCGGGGGTACCGCAGATACGCAGTATTTT.

The J gene is TRBJ2-5, the V gene TRBV11-2; D gene uncertain. The CDR3 has 13 residues. V was cut by 3 bases and J by 5 bases, with 10 bases left in between. Germline V CDR1 and CDR2: SGHAT, FQNNGV. DNA for the CDR3: TGTGCCAGCAGCTTCGGAGCCGGCGAGACCCAGTACTTC. Its protein is CASSFGAGETQYF.

This clone is a singleton in its sample. This chain joins TRBV15 and TRBJ2-5; 10 bases map to TRBD2. The germline V gene has CDR1 LNHNV and CDR2 YYDKDF (reference sequence). The V gene end was trimmed by 3 bases and the J gene end by 5 bases; junction bases not matched to a gene: 6. This CDR3 region has 15 residues. The CDR3 region has the DNA TGTGCCACCAGCAGGCCAGCGGGAGGGCCGGAGACCCAGTACTTC. Its translation is CATSRPAGGPETQYF.

V and J are TRBV12-5 and TRBJ2-2; D gene uncertain. Trimming stripped 8 bases from V and 3 bases from J, with 13 bases between. The CDR3 loop spans 14 amino acids. Per the germline V gene, CDR1 is LGHNT and CDR2 is FRNRAP. The CDR3 here is CASRSELHTGELFF. Here the CDR3 DNA reads TGTGCTAGTAGGAGCGAGCTCCACACCGGGGAGCTGTTTTTT.

The chain carries TRBV5-1 and TRBJ1-6, with D perhaps TRBD1 (5 bases). Germline CDR1 and CDR2: SGHRS and YFSETQ. V lost 3 bases, J lost 4 bases, and 11 bases lay in between. The CDR3 runs to 15 residues. The CDR3 nucleotides read TGCGCCAGCAGCTATGGAGGGGAGTATAATTCACCCCTCCACTTT. It is translated as CASSYGGEYNSPLHF.

This chain joins TRBV4-1 and TRBJ1-1; D gene ambiguous. CDR1 and CDR2 (germline): MGHRA, YSYEKL. V shed 4 bases and J shed 4 bases, with 10 bases lying between them. The CDR3 runs 13 residues. The CDR3 DNA reads as TGCGCCAGCAGCCGAGTTCTGCGCACTGAAGCTTTCTTT. Translating it yields CASSRVLRTEAFF.

The chain couples TRBV5-4 to TRBJ2-7; 11 nucleotides agree with TRBD2. This CDR3 has 15 amino acids. CDR1 is SGHNT and CDR2 is YYREEE in the germline V gene (reference sequence). Unmatched junction bases numbered 5, after V lost 3 bases and J lost 3 bases. CDR3 DNA sequence: TGTGCCAGCAGCTCTACCGGGACTAGCGGCTACGAGCAGTACTTC. Encoded protein: CASSSTGTSGYEQYF.

This clone was counted between two and nine times. The CDR3 DNA reads as TGTGCCAGCAGTGCGGAGGGGAACACCGGGGAGCTGTTTTTT. This codes for CASSAEGNTGELFF. V gene TRBV6-4 combines with J gene TRBJ2-2, with a weak D call TRBD2 (6 bases). CDR1 is MRHNA and CDR2 is SNTAGT in the germline V gene. The CDR3 has 14 amino acids. V lost 4 bases and J 1 base, leaving 7 bases between the germline ends.

V usage is TRBV11-2 and J usage is TRBJ2-1, with a tentative D call TRBD2 (5 bases). Trimming removed 5 bases from V and 6 bases from J, with 17 bases in between. Germline V gene lookup returns CDR1 SGHAT and CDR2 FQNNGV. CDR3 length equals 15 residues. The CDR3 DNA is TGTGCCAGCAGCCGTTTACTCCGGGATTCCAATGAGCAGTTCTTC. Its translation: CASSRLLRDSNEQFF.

The chain combines TRBV5-1 with TRBJ2-1, with TRBD2 identical over 8 bases. Germline V lookup: CDR1 SGHRS, CDR2 YFSETQ. V trimming: 4 bases; J trimming: 9 bases; junction bases outside the gene matches: 9. CDR3 size: 14 residues. The DNA of the CDR3 is TGCGCCAGCAGCCAGGGACTAGGATTTCCTGAGCAGTTCTTC. Translating gives CASSQGLGFPEQFF.

This sequence joins TRBV7-9 and TRBJ1-5; 8 bases line up with TRBD1. The V segment lost 1 base and the J segment 2 bases; nucleotides outside the gene matches: 4. The length of the CDR3 is 16 residues. Per germline, CDR1 SEHNR and CDR2 FQNEAQ (reference sequence). The CDR3 sequence: CASSLGDRGRNQPQHF. CDR3 nucleotide sequence: TGTGCCAGCAGCTTAGGAGACAGGGGACGCAATCAGCCCCAGCATTTT.

This clone was seen once. The chain recombines TRBV7-8 with TRBJ1-2; unclear D gene. The CDR3 runs 19 residues. V dropped 3 bases and J dropped 6 bases, with 29 bases sitting between them. Germline V lookup: CDR1 SGHVS, CDR2 FQNEAQ. CDR3 DNA: TGTGCCAGCAGCTTGTCTAATCCGGGAAATCTACGTCGCACGCATGGCTACACCTTC. This encodes CASSLSNPGNLRRTHGYTF.

The rearrangement links TRBV30 to TRBJ2-3, with TRBD1 identical over 8 bases. This CDR3 has 11 residues. Unmatched junction bases numbered 1, after V lost 8 bases and J lost 3 bases. In germline, CDR1 is GTSNPN, CDR2 SVGIG (reference sequence). The DNA for the CDR3 is TGTGCCGGACAGGGTACAGATACGCAGTATTTT. It yields the protein CAGQGTDTQYF.